These 19 T cell receptor beta chains were all obtained from the same sample, sequenced in a study of PD-1 blockade in classical Hodgkin lymphoma. Assay: immunoSEQ multiplex PCR; the TCRdb copy retains only in-frame clones and omits some. The sample has more than 50,000 clones, roughly nine tenths seen once. With no exception, relapse followed autologous stem cell transplantation in all patients, and brentuximab vedotin exposure varied. The sample in question was peripheral blood mononuclear cells (PBMCs), obtained at baseline. These receptors all stem from a human donor with classical Hodgkin lymphoma.

This chain links TRBV10-3 with TRBJ2-3; 13 bases are shared with TRBD2. The CDR3 has 16 amino acids. The J segment lost 5 bases and the V segment lost 4 bases, leaving 6 bases of the junction unmatched. Germline CDR1 reads ENHRY; CDR2 reads SYGVKD. The CDR3 here is CAISALLAGGRDTQYF. The CDR3 DNA reads as TGTGCCATCAGTGCATTACTAGCGGGAGGGAGAGATACGCAGTATTTT.

DNA of the CDR3: TGTGCCAGTAGTATTGGGGGTACCCGTGTCGGGGAGCTGTTTTTT. As protein: CASSIGGTRVGELFF. This chain connects TRBV19 to TRBJ2-2; perhaps D is TRBD1 or TRBD2 (5 bases each). CDR1 is LNHDA, CDR2 SQIVND, per germline (reference sequence). The CDR3 totals 15 residues. With 3 bases removed from V and 7 bases from J, the gap between germline ends came to 15 bases.

This chain joins TRBV6-1 and TRBJ2-4; the D call may be TRBD1 or TRBD2 (6 bases each). V lost 4 bases and J 0 bases, leaving 13 bases between the germline ends. The CDR3 spans 16 residues. The germline V gene has CDR1 MNHNS and CDR2 SASEGT. The CDR3 is CASSVGGTIAKNIQYF. The CDR3, as DNA: TGTGCCAGCAGTGTAGGGGGGACGATAGCCAAAAACATTCAGTACTTC.

The rearrangement joins TRBV28 to TRBJ1-4; D gene uncertain. Germline V gene lookup returns CDR1 MDHEN and CDR2 SYDVKM. This CDR3 comprises 15 residues. Trimming stripped 3 bases from V and 4 bases from J, with 12 bases between. The CDR3 region is CASSFPDRNNEKLFF. DNA for the CDR3: TGTGCCAGCAGTTTTCCGGACCGAAATAATGAAAAACTGTTTTTT.

This chain joins TRBV6-5 and TRBJ1-2; D is unclear. With 5 bases removed from V and 3 bases from J, the gap between germline ends came to 7 bases. Germline lookup yields CDR1 MNHEY and CDR2 SVGAGI. The CDR3 runs 12 residues. The CDR3 reads CASSTDYYGYTF. The CDR3 DNA is TGTGCCAGCAGTACAGACTACTATGGCTACACCTTC.

This clone was detected only once. This chain joins TRBV11-2 and TRBJ2-1, with 9 bases matching TRBD1. CDR1 is SGHAT and CDR2 is FQNNGV in the germline V gene. CDR3 length: 18 amino acids. The J segment lost 4 bases and the V segment lost 4 bases, leaving 14 bases of the junction unmatched. The CDR3 DNA sequence: TGTGCCAGCAGCTCGTTAAAGGACAGGGGATCCCCTTACAATGAGCAGTTCTTC. Residues: CASSSLKDRGSPYNEQFF.

The V call is TRBV19, the J call TRBJ1-2, with 8 bases lining up with TRBD1. This CDR3 comprises 14 residues. J was trimmed by 4 bases and V by 1 base; bases with no gene match: 2. Germline V CDR1 and CDR2: LNHDA, SQIVND (reference sequence). CDR3 nucleotides: TGTGCCAGTAGTATAGCAGGGGGCGCCTATGGCTACACCTTC. It specifies CASSIAGGAYGYTF.

The rearrangement uses TRBV11-2 and TRBJ2-3; 8 bases line up with TRBD2. CDR3 length equals 15 residues. Germline CDR1 SGHAT, CDR2 FQNNGV. The J segment lost 2 bases and the V segment lost 6 bases, leaving 7 bases of the junction unmatched. CDR3: CASRYGLAVTDTQYF. CDR3 sequence (DNA): TGTGCCAGCAGGTACGGACTAGCCGTCACAGATACGCAGTATTTT.

This clone was seen more than once but under ten times. This chain links TRBV28 with TRBJ1-5, with D possibly matching TRBD1 (5 bases). Germline V gives CDR1 MDHEN, CDR2 SYDVKM. The CDR3 is made up of 15 amino acids. V was shortened by 6 bases and J by 0 bases, with 12 bases between the two germline ends. The CDR3 region has the DNA TGTGCCAGCAGACCCAGAGGGGTTAGCAATCAGCCCCAGCATTTT. This sequence encodes CASRPRGVSNQPQHF.

The chain joins TRBV6-5 to TRBJ2-1; D remains ambiguous. This CDR3 contains 14 residues. CDR1 MNHEY and CDR2 SVGAGI come from the germline V gene. The V end was cut by 8 bases, the J end by 3 bases, with 14 bases between. The CDR3 loop is CASGVIGHYNEQFF. The DNA for the CDR3 is TGTGCCAGCGGGGTTATAGGGCACTACAATGAGCAGTTCTTC.

This clone was recorded a few times. The rearrangement joins TRBV7-3 to TRBJ1-2, with D possibly TRBD1 on 5 matching bases. V lost 0 bases, J lost 7 bases, and 18 bases lay in between. The germline V gene encodes CDR1 SGHTA and CDR2 FQGTGA. The CDR3 is 16 residues long. The CDR3 DNA reads as TGTGCCAGCAGCTTAACCGGGTGGGGGTTTGTCGGTGGCTACACCTTC. Translating gives CASSLTGWGFVGGYTF.

The chain employs TRBV29-1 and TRBJ2-7; 10 nucleotides align to TRBD2. CDR1 and CDR2 from the germline V gene are SQVTM and ANQGSEA. The CDR3 is made up of 13 amino acids. Trimming removed 4 bases from V and 5 bases from J; junction bases left unmatched: 5. DNA for the CDR3: TGCAGCGTTGCCCCCACTAGCGGGAACGAGCAGTACTTC. It specifies CSVAPTSGNEQYF.

The chain couples TRBV5-8 to TRBJ2-2, with TRBD1 matching 9 bases. The CDR3 extends over 16 amino acids. V gave up 2 bases and J gave up 0 bases; unmatched junction bases: 2. Germline V gene sequence: CDR1 SGHTS, CDR2 YDEGEE. CDR3 DNA sequence: TGTGCCAGCAGCTTTGGGACAGGGACGAACACCGGGGAGCTGTTTTTT. It translates to CASSFGTGTNTGELFF.

This chain connects TRBV28 to TRBJ2-5; 7 nucleotides line up with TRBD1. With V trimmed by 5 bases and J by 3 bases, 6 bases remained unmatched. CDR1 and CDR2 from the germline V gene are MDHEN and SYDVKM. This CDR3 spans 14 amino acids. The CDR3 region is CASSPDRAKETQYF. The CDR3 nucleotides are TGTGCCAGCAGTCCTGACAGGGCGAAAGAGACCCAGTACTTC.

The CDR3 nucleotides read TGTGCCAGCAGTGAAGCGGGAAGCTCGTACGAGCAGTACTTC. It yields the protein CASSEAGSSYEQYF. The genes are TRBV25-1 and TRBJ2-7; D is perhaps TRBD2 (6 bases). The CDR3 is 14 residues long. Trimming took 2 bases from V and 4 from J, leaving 12 bases between them. CDR1 and CDR2 (germline): MGHDK, SYGVNS.

CDR3 in amino acids: CASRTGIYTEAFF. The CDR3 bases are TGTGCCAGCAGGACAGGGATTTACACTGAAGCTTTCTTT. The chain couples TRBV2 to TRBJ1-1, with 7 positions matching TRBD1. Germline V gene sequence: CDR1 SNHLY, CDR2 FYNNEI. This CDR3 region has 13 residues. Losses at the gene ends were 6 bases for V and 3 bases for J; bases not matched to a gene: 4. Looking up the rest from reference TRBV2 and TRBJ1-1 gives the full variable domain: EPEVTQTPSHQVTQMGQEVILRCVPISNHLYFYWYRQILGQKVEFLVSFYNNEISEKSEIFDDQFSVERPDGSNFTLKIRSTKLEDSAMYFCASRTGIYTEAFFGQGTRLTVV.

The rearrangement joins TRBV19 to TRBJ2-2, with a tentative D call TRBD1 (5 bases). V lost 6 bases, J lost 4 bases, and 9 bases lay in between. CDR3 size: 13 residues. Germline CDR1 and CDR2: LNHDA and SQIVND (reference sequence). The CDR3 DNA follows: TGTGCCAGTAGACGGCAGGGCACCGGGGAGCTGTTTTTT. Its translation is CASRRQGTGELFF.

The V gene is TRBV28, the J gene TRBJ2-4; TRBD2 is a possible D gene (5 bases). Trimming took 5 bases from V and 0 from J, leaving 17 bases between them. CDR1 and CDR2 (germline): MDHEN, SYDVKM. The CDR3 length is 17 residues. The CDR3 reads CASSARRTALAKNIQYF. The CDR3 bases are TGTGCCAGCAGTGCGAGGAGGACCGCGTTAGCCAAAAACATTCAGTACTTC.

In this sample, this clone turned up once. The rearrangement links TRBV10-2 to TRBJ2-5; unclear D gene. TRBJ2-7 matches the DNA end more closely, so the J call is doubtful. The germline gives CDR1 WSHSY, CDR2 SAAADI. The CDR3 covers 13 residues. CDR3 sequence: CASLGPDSYEQYF. The CDR3 bases are TGCGCCAGCTTAGGCCCCGACTCCTACGAGCAGTACTTC.